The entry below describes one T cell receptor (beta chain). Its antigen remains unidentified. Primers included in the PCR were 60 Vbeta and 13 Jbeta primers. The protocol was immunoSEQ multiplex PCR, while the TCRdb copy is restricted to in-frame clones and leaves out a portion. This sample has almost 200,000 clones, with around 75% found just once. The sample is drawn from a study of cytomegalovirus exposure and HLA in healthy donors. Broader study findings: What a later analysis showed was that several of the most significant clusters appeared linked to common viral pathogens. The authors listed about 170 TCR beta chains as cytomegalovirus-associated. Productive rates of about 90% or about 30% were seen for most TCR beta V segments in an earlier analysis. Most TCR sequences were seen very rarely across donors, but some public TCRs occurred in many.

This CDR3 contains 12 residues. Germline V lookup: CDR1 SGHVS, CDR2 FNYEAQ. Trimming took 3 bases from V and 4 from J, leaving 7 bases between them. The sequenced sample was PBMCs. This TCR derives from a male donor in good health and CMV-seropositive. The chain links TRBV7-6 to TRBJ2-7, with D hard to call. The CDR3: CASSFTSYEQYF. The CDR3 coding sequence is TGTGCCAGCAGCTTTACAAGTTACGAGCAGTACTTC.